These 21 T cell receptor beta chains came from one sample sequenced in a study of blood T cell repertoires in COVID-19. Repertoires were generated with immunoSEQ multiplex PCR, while TCRdb's copy carries only in-frame clones and drops some. In the table there are a few hundred thousand clones, over 70% of which are singletons. Material: peripheral blood. Every receptor here comes from a woman aged 70-85 years with COVID-19, enrolled during active disease.

The J gene is TRBJ2-7, the V gene TRBV19; 10 nucleotides line up with TRBD2. From germline, CDR1 is LNHDA and CDR2 SQIVND (reference sequence). This CDR3 contains 15 residues. Losses at the gene ends were 10 bases for V and 5 bases for J; bases not matched to a gene: 14. Here the CDR3 DNA reads TGTGCCACCTCTCCTAGCGGGAGATTTAAAGACGAGCAGTACTTC. This translates into CATSPSGRFKDEQYF.

J is TRBJ2-3 and V is TRBV12-5; TRBD2 is a possible D gene (6 bases). This CDR3 region has 15 residues. Trimming left V 0 bases short and J 0 bases short, with 7 bases between. The germline V gene has CDR1 LGHNT and CDR2 FRNRAP. For the CDR3, the DNA is TGTGCTAGTGGTTTGGTTGGGACTAGCACAGATACGCAGTATTTT. Translation gives CASGLVGTSTDTQYF.

The chain has TRBV7-8 and TRBJ1-1; 7 bases agree with TRBD1. In germline, CDR1 is SGHVS, CDR2 FQNEAQ. This CDR3 has 13 residues. The V and J ends lost 5 bases and 3 bases, in that order; junction bases with no gene match: 3. CDR3 in amino acids: CASSVDRDTEAFF. The CDR3 DNA is TGTGCCAGCAGCGTAGACAGGGACACTGAAGCTTTCTTT.

V is TRBV5-6 and J is TRBJ2-6, with D tentatively TRBD2 (6 bases). Germline assignment: CDR1 SGHDT and CDR2 YYEEEE. V was cut by 4 bases and J by 1 base, with 15 bases left in between. There are 17 residues in the CDR3. The CDR3 loop reads CASSPGTVQSGANVLTF. CDR3 in DNA: TGTGCCAGCAGCCCCGGGACTGTGCAATCTGGGGCCAACGTCCTGACTTTC.

This sequence joins TRBV5-5 and TRBJ2-3; 15 bases are a match to TRBD2. This CDR3 has 16 amino acids. Trimming at V came to 6 bases and at J to 6 bases, leaving 8 bases not matched to a gene. Germline lookup yields CDR1 SGHKS and CDR2 YYEKEE (reference sequence). The CDR3 DNA reads as TGTGCCAGCACCCTCCTTGGGACTAGCGGGAGGGATACGCAGTATTTT. It codes for CASTLLGTSGRDTQYF.

The rearrangement joins TRBV4-3 to TRBJ1-6, with a tentative D call TRBD1 (6 bases). The CDR3 extends over 17 amino acids. CDR1 and CDR2 from the germline V gene are LGHNA and YSLEER. Trimming removed 4 bases from V and 6 bases from J, with 19 bases in between. The CDR3 coding sequence is TGCGCCAGCAGCCGCTACCCACAGGGAGCGGCTAATTCACCCCTCCACTTT. Its translation is CASSRYPQGAANSPLHF.

The CDR3 nucleotides read TGTGCCAGCAGTTACTCGGCAGGAAAACTGTTTTTT. Translation gives CASSYSAGKLFF. The chain couples TRBV6-5 to TRBJ1-4, with D unresolved. Trimming took 0 bases from V and 10 from J, leaving 6 bases between them. The CDR3 runs 12 residues. Germline V gene data show CDR1 as MNHEY and CDR2 as SVGAGI.

The chain carries TRBV12-5 and TRBJ2-3; the D gene is possibly TRBD2 (7 bases). Germline V CDR1 and CDR2: LGHNT, FRNRAP. The CDR3 contains 13 residues. The CDR3 DNA sequence: TGTGCAGGGGGACTAACTAGCACAGATACGCAGTATTTT. Its protein product is CAGGLTSTDTQYF.

The rearrangement links TRBV14 to TRBJ2-3; 7 nucleotides line up with TRBD2. The germline V gene has CDR1 SGHDN and CDR2 FVKESK. The CDR3 covers 13 residues. Trimming cost V 7 bases and J 3 bases; bases outside gene matches: 4. CDR3 bases: TGTGCCAGCAAATTCGGGGGGACAGATACGCAGTATTTT. As protein: CASKFGGTDTQYF.

The chain recombines TRBV18 with TRBJ2-2; a weak D match, TRBD1 (6 bases). Germline V CDR1 and CDR2: KGHSH, LQKENI. The CDR3 has 16 residues. The V and J ends lost 5 bases and 0 bases respectively, with 13 bases between them. In DNA, the CDR3 is TGTGCCAGCTCATATACCGGGACAACGAACACCGGGGAGCTGTTTTTT. It yields the protein CASSYTGTTNTGELFF.

The chain joins TRBV19 to TRBJ1-2; 7 nucleotides agree with TRBD1. Per germline, CDR1 LNHDA and CDR2 SQIVND (reference sequence). The junction had 5 bases not matched to a gene; V was cut back by 4 bases and J by 6 bases. The CDR3 has 13 residues. The CDR3 DNA sequence: TGTGCCAGTAGTACCGGAACAGGGGATGGCTACACCTTC. As protein: CASSTGTGDGYTF.

This clone was seen once. J is TRBJ1-3 and V is TRBV3-1 (or the pseudogene TRBV3-2); 7 bases align to TRBD1. V lost 4 bases to trimming and J lost 2 bases; unmatched junction nucleotides: 2. The germline gives CDR1 LGHDT, CDR2 YNNKEL (reference sequence). The CDR3 runs to 14 residues. CDR3 protein: CASSPRGAGNTIYF. In DNA, the CDR3 is TGTGCCAGCAGCCCCAGGGGGGCTGGAAACACCATATATTTT.

This sequence joins TRBV18 and TRBJ1-6; D perhaps matches TRBD1 (6 bases). Deletions cut 6 bases from V and 5 bases from J, with 17 bases between. Germline V lookup: CDR1 KGHSH, CDR2 LQKENI. The length of the CDR3 is 16 residues. CDR3 in DNA: TGTGCCAGCTCGCCCGCGGGGGCAGGCAATAATTCACCCCTCCACTTT. Protein product: CASSPAGAGNNSPLHF.

This clone was detected only a few times. The chain recombines TRBV7-9 with TRBJ2-3; 11 bases match TRBD2. The CDR3 loop spans 15 amino acids. Unmatched junction bases numbered 8, after V lost 8 bases and J lost 4 bases. Germline CDR1 reads SEHNR; CDR2 reads FQNEAQ (reference sequence). CDR3 bases: TGTGCCAGCCGACAAACTAGCGGGAGACCAGATACGCAGTATTTT. Translating gives CASRQTSGRPDTQYF.

The gene calls are TRBV6-5 and TRBJ1-2; 11 bases align to TRBD1. V lost 11 bases to trimming and J lost 4 bases; unmatched junction nucleotides: 12. CDR1 MNHEY and CDR2 SVGAGI come from the germline V gene. The CDR3 has 15 amino acids. The CDR3 bases are TGTGCCTCCTCATTAGGACAGGGGGCTTCCTATGGCTACACCTTC. This translates into CASSLGQGASYGYTF.

The chain is built from TRBV6-6 and TRBJ2-2; D is undetermined. Germline V gene data show CDR1 as MNHNY and CDR2 as SVGAGI (reference sequence). Trimming pared 4 bases from V and 0 bases from J, leaving 12 bases between. The CDR3 extends over 16 amino acids. The CDR3, as DNA: TGTGCCAGCAGTTCCACCCGGTCTTCGAACACCGGGGAGCTGTTTTTT. The encoded protein is CASSSTRSSNTGELFF.

The V and J genes are TRBV3-1 (or the pseudogene TRBV3-2) and TRBJ2-4, with 7 bases fitting TRBD2. This CDR3 has 14 residues. Unmatched junction bases numbered 8, after V lost 4 bases and J lost 8 bases. Germline V lookup: CDR1 LGHDT, CDR2 YNNKEL (reference sequence). The CDR3 region is CASSPRLAADIQYF. CDR3 in DNA: TGTGCCAGCAGCCCTAGACTAGCAGCCGACATTCAGTACTTC.

The gene calls are TRBV28 and TRBJ2-7; 7 bases fit TRBD1. There are 15 residues in the CDR3. Per the germline V gene, CDR1 is MDHEN and CDR2 is SYDVKM. Trimming removed 6 bases from V and 4 bases from J; junction bases left unmatched: 12. CDR3 coding DNA: TGTGCCAGCAGCCGCCCTGACAGGGCACTATACGAGCAGTACTTC. It encodes CASSRPDRALYEQYF.

V usage is TRBV19 and J usage is TRBJ1-5, with TRBD1 matching 9 bases. Losses at the gene ends were 5 bases for V and 4 bases for J; bases not matched to a gene: 6. The V gene's germline CDR1 is LNHDA and CDR2 SQIVND (reference sequence). CDR3 size: 15 residues. The CDR3: CASSSHRGPNQPQHF. The CDR3 coding sequence is TGTGCCAGTAGTTCTCACAGGGGGCCAAATCAGCCCCAGCATTTT.

The rearrangement links TRBV6-4 to TRBJ2-1, with D possibly matching TRBD2 (6 bases). The CDR3 spans 15 residues. The germline V and J ends were trimmed by 8 bases and 6 bases, with 20 bases remaining between them. Per germline, CDR1 MRHNA and CDR2 SNTAGT. The CDR3 coding sequence is TGTGCCAGCGCCCAGGAGGGAGTTACGGGCAATGAGCAGTTCTTC. Translated: CASAQEGVTGNEQFF.

The chain employs TRBV9 and TRBJ2-2; possibly TRBD1 for D (6 bases). Germline loops: CDR1 SGDLS, CDR2 YYNGEE. With 0 bases removed from V and 0 bases from J, the gap between germline ends came to 12 bases. This CDR3 comprises 17 residues. CDR3 bases: TGTGCCAGCAGCGTAGGGCAGGGGAGCTCGAACACCGGGGAGCTGTTTTTT. Its translation: CASSVGQGSSNTGELFF.